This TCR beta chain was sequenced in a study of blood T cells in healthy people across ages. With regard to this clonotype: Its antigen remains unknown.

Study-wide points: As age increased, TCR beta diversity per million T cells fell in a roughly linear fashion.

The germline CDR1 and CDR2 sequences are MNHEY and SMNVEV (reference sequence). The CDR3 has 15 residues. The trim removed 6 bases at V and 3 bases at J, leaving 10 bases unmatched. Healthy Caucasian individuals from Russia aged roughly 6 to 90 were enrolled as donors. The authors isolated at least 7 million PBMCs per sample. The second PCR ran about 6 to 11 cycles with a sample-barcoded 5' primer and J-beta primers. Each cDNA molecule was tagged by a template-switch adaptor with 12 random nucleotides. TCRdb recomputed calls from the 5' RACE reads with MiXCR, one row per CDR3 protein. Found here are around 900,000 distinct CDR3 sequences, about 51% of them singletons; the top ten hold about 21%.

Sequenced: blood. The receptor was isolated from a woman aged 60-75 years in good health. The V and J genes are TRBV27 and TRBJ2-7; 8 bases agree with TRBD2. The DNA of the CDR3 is TGTGCCAGCAGCCATCGGGGGGGCGACAACTACGAGCAGTACTTC. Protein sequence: CASSHRGGDNYEQYF.